These 2 T cell receptor beta chains were all obtained from the same sample, sequenced in a study of neurological immune-mediated disorders (dated by TCRdb to 2018 to 2020). The method was 5' RACE. Sequenced on an Illumina HiSeq 2500. In TCRdb, the public reads were trimmed at Q25 with fastp and aligned with MiXCR, with productive beta chains retained. Every distinct CDR3 protein forms one entry, paired with its most common genes and DNA. The sample has 45,000 to 55,000 distinct CDR3 sequences on record, approximately 5.8% of them singletons. The ten largest clones capture 1.4% to 1.5% of the sample. The material sequenced was CD4+ T cells from blood. Every receptor here comes from a woman younger than 35 with multiple sclerosis.

The sample holds many counts of this clonotype. V and J are TRBV27 and TRBJ2-5; 7 bases are shared with TRBD2. The ends lost 6 bases at V and 4 bases at J; junction bases unmatched: 14. The CDR3 sequence is 16 residues long. Germline CDR1 reads MNHEY; CDR2 reads SMNVEV (reference sequence). CDR3 coding DNA: TGTGCCAGCAGCCGATGGGAGGGTATCACTACAGAGACCCAGTACTTC. Translated: CASSRWEGITTETQYF.

V and J are TRBV11-2 and TRBJ2-5; tentatively, D is TRBD1 (6 bases). Germline loops: CDR1 SGHAT, CDR2 FQNNGV. CDR3 length: 14 amino acids. V lost 6 bases and J lost 5, with 16 bases in between. The CDR3 region is CASRGWGQWETQYF. Here the CDR3 DNA reads TGTGCCAGCAGAGGGTGGGGGCAGTGGGAGACCCAGTACTTC.